These 21 T cell receptor beta chains were all obtained from the same sample, sequenced in a study of Graves' ophthalmopathy and Graves' hyperthyroidism. Using RNA transcripts, the TCR beta CDR3 regions were amplified. HTBI primers were used in a first-round RT-PCR, which preceded a second-round multiplex PCR. TCRdb passed the multiplex PCR reads through MiXCR, listing each CDR3 protein once. Of hundreds of thousands of distinct CDR3 sequences detected, roughly two fifths appear once; the ten largest clones hold around 3.3%. The specimen sequenced was peripheral blood. The receptors stem from an adult man with Graves' ophthalmopathy.

A remark on this clonotype: A read error may be the cause here, since a much bigger clone is one base away. The J gene is TRBJ2-7, the V gene TRBV20-1, with D hard to call. Germline CDR1 is DFQATT and CDR2 is SNEGSKA (reference sequence). Between the trimmed V and J ends, which lost 2 bases and 0 bases, there was a span of 5 bases. This CDR3 has 12 amino acids. The CDR3, as DNA: TGCAGTGCTAGATGGAACTCCTACGAGCAGTACTTC. This gives the protein CSARWNSYEQYF.

Many counts were recorded for this clonotype. V usage is TRBV7-2 and J usage is TRBJ1-5, with D unresolved. The V and J ends lost 3 bases and 7 bases respectively, with 13 bases between them. Germline V gives CDR1 SGHTA, CDR2 FQGNSA. The CDR3 loop spans 14 amino acids. CDR3 sequence: CASSLGRVGQPQHF. The CDR3 DNA is TGTGCCAGCAGCTTGGGTAGGGTCGGGCAGCCCCAGCATTTT.

The chain has TRBV29-1 and TRBJ1-5; no definite D call. TRBJ2-2 matches the DNA end more closely, so the J call is doubtful. The CDR3 has 14 residues. Germline-derived CDR1 and CDR2 are SQVTM and ANQGSEA. The CDR3 DNA sequence: TGCAGCGTTGGTTTGGTAGCAGTAGCCGGGGAGCTGTTTTTT. This translates into CSVGLVAVAGELFF.

A few counts support this clonotype. The chain has TRBV9 and TRBJ1-1; 7 nucleotides line up with TRBD1. Germline loops: CDR1 SGDLS, CDR2 YYNGEE. Losses at the gene ends were 3 bases for V and 1 base for J; bases not matched to a gene: 3. CDR3 length: 14 amino acids. The CDR3 nucleotides are TGTGCCAGCAGCGGCGGACAGGAGAACACTGAAGCTTTCTTT. Protein sequence: CASSGGQENTEAFF.

This clonotype was counted at least ten times. This chain links TRBV9 with TRBJ2-5; 8 nucleotides match TRBD2. Germline CDR1 is SGDLS and CDR2 is YYNGEE. The V segment lost 0 bases and the J segment 0 bases; nucleotides outside the gene matches: 4. CDR3 length: 16 amino acids. As DNA, the CDR3 is TGTGCCAGCAGCGTAGCGGGGGGGGGGAACCAAGAGACCCAGTACTTC. It codes for CASSVAGGGNQETQYF.

This clonotype showed up many times. This sequence joins TRBV19 and TRBJ2-7; D may be TRBD1 (5 bases). V was clipped by 6 bases and J by 5 bases, with 5 bases between them. This CDR3 spans 10 amino acids. Germline CDR1 and CDR2: LNHDA and SQIVND (reference sequence). The CDR3 loop reads CASRGDEQYF. CDR3 coding DNA: TGTGCCAGTAGAGGGGACGAGCAGTACTTC. The full variable domain, its missing parts supplied by reference TRBV19 and TRBJ2-7, is DGGITQSPKYLFRKEGQNVTLSCEQNLNHDAMYWYRQDPGQGLRLIYYSQIVNDFQKGDIAEGYSVSREKKESFPLTVTSAQKNPTAFYLCASRGDEQYFGPGTRLTVT.

There are many counts of this clonotype. The CDR3 DNA reads TGTGCCAGCAGCTTAGATCATGGGAGTAGAGAGACCCAGTACTTC. Its translation: CASSLDHGSRETQYF. The chain has TRBV7-9 and TRBJ2-5; possible D gene TRBD2, 5 bases. The germline V gene encodes CDR1 SEHNR and CDR2 FQNEAQ (reference sequence). The V end lost 1 base, the J end lost 4 bases, and 13 bases lay between the germline ends. CDR3 size: 15 residues.

This sequence joins TRBV2 and TRBJ1-4; D gene ambiguous. Germline V gives CDR1 SNHLY, CDR2 FYNNEI. The CDR3 is 14 amino acids. The V end lost 6 bases, the J end lost 2 bases, and 10 bases lay between the germline ends. The CDR3 reads CASSAAGTNEKLFF. The CDR3 DNA sequence: TGTGCCAGCAGCGCCGCGGGGACTAATGAAAAACTGTTTTTT. The full variable domain, completed using reference TRBV2 and TRBJ1-4, is EPEVTQTPSHQVTQMGQEVILRCVPISNHLYFYWYRQILGQKVEFLVSFYNNEISEKSEIFDDQFSVERPDGSNFTLKIRSTKLEDSAMYFCASSAAGTNEKLFFGSGTQLSVL.

This chain joins TRBV10-3 and TRBJ2-5; tentative D call: TRBD1 (5 bases). V shed 4 bases and J shed 2 bases, with 11 bases lying between them. Germline loops: CDR1 ENHRY, CDR2 SYGVKD. The CDR3 sequence is 14 residues long. CDR3 protein: CAISVDKGQETQYF. The CDR3 coding sequence is TGTGCCATCAGTGTGGACAAGGGTCAAGAGACCCAGTACTTC.

The V gene is TRBV19, the J gene TRBJ2-6; maybe TRBD1 (6 bases). Germline loops: CDR1 LNHDA, CDR2 SQIVND (reference sequence). The CDR3 is 15 amino acids. V was shortened by 9 bases and J by 4 bases, with 16 bases between the two germline ends. As DNA, the CDR3 is TGTGCCAGCAGCCCAGCCGGGACAGGGGCCAACGTCCTGACTTTC. Protein product: CASSPAGTGANVLTF.

This clonotype appeared many times. V gene TRBV11-2 combines with J gene TRBJ2-6; D gene unclear. Germline assignment: CDR1 SGHAT and CDR2 FQNNGV. V was pared by 4 bases and J by 6 bases, with 4 bases between. CDR3 length: 12 residues. CDR3 sequence: CASSWVANVLTF. The CDR3 DNA reads as TGTGCCAGCAGCTGGGTGGCCAACGTCCTGACTTTC.

At least ten counts were recorded for this clonotype. The rearrangement joins TRBV9 to TRBJ1-5; maybe TRBD1 (5 bases). The V end lost 0 bases, the J end lost 6 bases, and 13 bases lay between the germline ends. This CDR3 comprises 15 residues. Germline-derived CDR1 and CDR2 are SGDLS and YYNGEE. CDR3 nucleotides: TGTGCCAGCAGCGTAGGAATGGGGGGAAGTCAGCCCCAGCATTTT. Translated: CASSVGMGGSQPQHF.

The chain couples TRBV7-2 to TRBJ2-5; D unresolved. The ends were cut back, 7 bases at V and 2 bases at J, with 11 bases in the middle. Germline V gene sequence: CDR1 SGHTA, CDR2 FQGNSA. The CDR3 contains 13 residues. The CDR3 DNA reads as TGTGCCAGCACAAAAGAAGGACAAGAGACCCAGTACTTC. Translation: CASTKEGQETQYF.

This clonotype appeared many times. The CDR3 protein is CASSLDGGHQPQHF. The CDR3 nucleotides read TGTGCCAGCAGCTTAGATGGGGGACATCAGCCCCAGCATTTT. The V gene is TRBV7-9, the J gene TRBJ1-5; perhaps TRBD1 as D (5 bases). The CDR3 contains 14 residues. The germline V and J ends were trimmed by 1 base and 5 bases, with 9 bases remaining between them. Germline V gene data show CDR1 as SEHNR and CDR2 as FQNEAQ (reference sequence).

This clonotype occurred many times. The rearrangement joins TRBV25-1 to TRBJ2-2; TRBD2 matches 7 bases. Germline CDR1 MGHDK, CDR2 SYGVNS. The CDR3 totals 14 residues. The V and J ends lost 4 bases and 6 bases, in that order; junction bases with no gene match: 5. CDR3 loop: CASSVAGAPGELFF. CDR3 nucleotides: TGTGCCAGCAGTGTGGCGGGAGCCCCCGGGGAGCTGTTTTTT. Together with reference TRBV25-1 and TRBJ2-2, the CDR3 gives the full variable domain: EADIYQTPRYLVIGTGKKITLECSQTMGHDKMYWYQQDPGMELHLIHYSYGVNSTEKGDLSSESTVSRIRTEHFPLTLESARPSHTSQYLCASSVAGAPGELFFGEGSRLTVL.

The chain employs TRBV7-9 and TRBJ1-3; D is unresolved. V was cut by 2 bases and J by 0 bases, with 5 bases left in between. Per germline, CDR1 SEHNR and CDR2 FQNEAQ (reference sequence). The CDR3 loop spans 14 amino acids. For the CDR3, the DNA is TGTGCCAGCAGCTTAATGGACTCTGGAAACACCATATATTTT. Translation gives CASSLMDSGNTIYF.

This clonotype has ten or more counts. This chain uses TRBV5-1 with TRBJ1-1, with unresolved D. Looked up from germline, CDR1 is SGHRS and CDR2 is YFSETQ. V was clipped by 5 bases and J by 11 bases, with 13 bases between them. The CDR3 runs 11 residues. The DNA for the CDR3 is TGCGCCAGCAGGAGTGGTGAGAGGGCTTTCTTT. As protein: CASRSGERAFF.

In this sample, this clonotype turned up many times. The chain joins TRBV10-3 to TRBJ1-4, with 9 bases lining up with TRBD1. Germline CDR1 is ENHRY and CDR2 is SYGVKD. After removal of 10 bases from V and 5 bases from J, the junction contained 11 bases not matched to a gene. The CDR3 is made up of 15 amino acids. For the CDR3, the DNA is TGTGCCAGCAGCTCATACAGGGGGCGAAATGAAAAACTGTTTTTT. This sequence encodes CASSSYRGRNEKLFF.

In its sample, this clonotype was seen a few times. The junction and the germline gene differ at one end; a read error may be behind it. This chain joins TRBV10-3 and TRBJ1-2, with TRBD1 matching 10 bases. This CDR3 is 14 amino acids long. Germline CDR1 and CDR2: ENHRY and SYGVKD. CDR3 amino acids: CASSVPGQGYGYTF. The CDR3, as DNA: TGTGCCAGCAGTGTTCCGGGACAGGGGTATGGCTACACCTTC.

The gene calls are TRBV29-1 and TRBJ1-1; a possible D gene is TRBD1 (6 bases). The CDR3 covers 12 residues. Trimming pared 8 bases from V and 2 bases from J, leaving 12 bases between. Germline loops: CDR1 SQVTM, CDR2 ANQGSEA. The DNA for the CDR3 is TGCAGCTTACAGGGTGATAACACTGAAGCTTTCTTT. Translated: CSLQGDNTEAFF.

This rearrangement joins TRBV2 to TRBJ1-5; TRBD1 matches at 8 bases. Germline CDR1 is SNHLY and CDR2 is FYNNEI. V trimming: 6 bases; J trimming: 7 bases; junction bases outside the gene matches: 5. The CDR3 runs 13 residues. CDR3 nucleotides: TGTGCCAGCAGAGGACAGGGTCTCCAGCCCCAGCATTTT. It codes for CASRGQGLQPQHF.